This T cell receptor beta chain stems from a study of blood T cell repertoires in COVID-19. Overall study: Specimens from acute and convalescent COVID-19 originated in the United States, Italy and Spain. The analysed material was cDNA or gDNA that came from T cells, B-cell-depleted T cells, or PBMCs.

The CDR3 totals 12 residues. Trimming at V came to 7 bases and at J to 10 bases, leaving 7 bases not matched to a gene. Germline lookup yields CDR1 MNHEY and CDR2 SVGAGI. In the source study's methods: How many nucleated cells were present was estimated from reference gene primer amplification. Libraries were prepared by immunoSEQ multiplex PCR; TCRdb keeps only in-frame clonotypes and omits some of them. V, J and clone size derive from that table, while D and trimming were established from the DNA sequence. The sample contains about 300,000 clones, over 85% of which appear only once. This sequence joins TRBV6-5 and TRBJ1-2; 9 bases map to TRBD1. The source of this sequence is a woman in her 30s with COVID-19, enrolled during active disease. The sequencing input was peripheral blood. The CDR3 is CASKRTGDLYTF. Here the CDR3 DNA reads TGTGCCAGCAAGCGGACAGGGGACCTCTACACCTTC.